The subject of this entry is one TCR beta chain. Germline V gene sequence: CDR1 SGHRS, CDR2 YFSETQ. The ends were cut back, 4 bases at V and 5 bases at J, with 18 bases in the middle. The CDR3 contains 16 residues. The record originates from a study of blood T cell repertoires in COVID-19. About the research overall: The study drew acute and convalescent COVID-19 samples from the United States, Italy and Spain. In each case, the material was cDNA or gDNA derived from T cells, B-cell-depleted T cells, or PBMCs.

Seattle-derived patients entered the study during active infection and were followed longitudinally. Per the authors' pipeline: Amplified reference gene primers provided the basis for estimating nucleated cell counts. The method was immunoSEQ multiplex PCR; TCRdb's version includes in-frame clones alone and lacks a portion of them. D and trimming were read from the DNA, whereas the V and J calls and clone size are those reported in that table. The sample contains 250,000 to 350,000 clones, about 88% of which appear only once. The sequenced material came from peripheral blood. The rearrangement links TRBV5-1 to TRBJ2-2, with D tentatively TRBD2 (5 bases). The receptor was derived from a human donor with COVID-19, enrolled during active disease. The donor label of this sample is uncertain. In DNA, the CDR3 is TGCGCCAGCAGCCCAGGCACCGGGGATGGTACCGGGGAGCTGTTTTTT. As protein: CASSPGTGDGTGELFF.